The 9 T cell receptor beta chains listed next were all sequenced from one sample in a study of T cell responses to AZD1222 COVID-19 vaccine. The table came from immunoSEQ multiplex PCR; TCRdb's copy has only in-frame clones and leaves some out. This table has tens of thousands of clones, over 80% appearing once. Source: peripheral blood, taken on day 0 of AZD1222 vaccination. These receptors all come from an adult in good health.

This clone appeared once. The chain has TRBV27 and TRBJ2-7, with D perhaps matching TRBD1 or TRBD2 (5 bases each). The CDR3 covers 16 residues. The V end lost 5 bases, the J end lost 1 base, and 18 bases lay between the germline ends. The germline CDR1 and CDR2 sequences are MNHEY and SMNVEV (reference sequence). The CDR3 DNA is TGTGCCAGCAGTCCCCTCCGTGTGGGGACGTCCTACGAGCAGTACTTC. This translates into CASSPLRVGTSYEQYF.

The rearrangement links TRBV5-1 to TRBJ2-1; 8 positions agree with TRBD2. Germline CDR1 reads SGHRS; CDR2 reads YFSETQ. This CDR3 has 18 amino acids. Trimming cost V 0 bases and J 0 bases; bases outside gene matches: 8. The CDR3 loop is CASSLALGLAASYNEQFF. The CDR3 DNA follows: TGCGCCAGCAGCTTGGCCTTAGGACTAGCAGCCTCCTACAATGAGCAGTTCTTC.

This clone occurred a few times. The junction shows a germline mismatch at one end, possibly a read error. J is TRBJ1-1 and V is TRBV6-5; maybe TRBD1 (5 bases). CDR1 and CDR2 from the germline V gene are MNHEY and SVGAGI. The CDR3 is made up of 11 amino acids. The CDR3 DNA sequence: TGTGCCAGCAGTTACTCAGGGGTGGCGGTCTTT. Translated: CASSYSGVAVF.

There are a few counts of this clone. This same CDR3 is encoded by further DNA sequences in the sample. The genes are TRBV3-1 (or the pseudogene TRBV3-2) and TRBJ2-2; D is undetermined. With 1 base removed from V and 0 bases from J, the gap between germline ends came to 6 bases. The CDR3 extends over 15 amino acids. The V gene's germline CDR1 is LGHDT and CDR2 YNNKEL (reference sequence). The CDR3 spells CASSQGGTNTGELFF. CDR3 nucleotide sequence: TGTGCCAGCAGCCAAGGGGGAACGAACACCGGGGAGCTGTTTTTT.

This chain links TRBV10-1 with TRBJ1-3, with D unresolved. CDR3 length equals 13 residues. The germline CDR1 and CDR2 sequences are WNHNN and SYGVQD (reference sequence). With 4 bases removed from V and 3 bases from J, the gap between germline ends came to 7 bases. The CDR3 region is CASSGGFGNTIYF. The DNA of the CDR3 is TGCGCCAGCAGTGGGGGATTTGGAAACACCATATATTTT.

The chain has TRBV10-3 and TRBJ2-1; D remains unclear. This CDR3 region has 12 residues. V lost 0 bases, J lost 7 bases, and 4 bases lay in between. Looked up from germline, CDR1 is ENHRY and CDR2 is SYGVKD. The CDR3 loop is CAISESGNEQFF. The CDR3 DNA reads TGTGCCATCAGTGAGTCGGGGAATGAGCAGTTCTTC.

The J gene is TRBJ1-2, the V gene TRBV5-4; 7 bases are a match to TRBD1. CDR3 length equals 13 residues. V lost 2 bases and J lost 4; bases outside the gene matches: 2. In germline, CDR1 is SGHNT, CDR2 YYREEE (reference sequence). DNA for the CDR3: TGTGCCAGCAGCTTACAGGGGAGCTATGGCTACACCTTC. Its translation is CASSLQGSYGYTF.

The chain has TRBV30 and TRBJ2-2, with TRBD2 matching over 8 bases. CDR1 is GTSNPN, CDR2 SVGIG, per germline (reference sequence). There are 16 residues in the CDR3. J was trimmed by 5 bases and V by 4 bases; bases with no gene match: 12. CDR3 sequence: CAWNRFYREGTGELFF. The CDR3 region has the DNA TGTGCCTGGAATCGGTTTTACCGGGAGGGGACCGGGGAGCTGTTTTTT.

This chain joins TRBV7-9 and TRBJ2-7, with 7 bases matching TRBD1. The ends lost 4 bases at V and 2 bases at J; junction bases unmatched: 5. The V gene's germline CDR1 is SEHNR and CDR2 FQNEAQ (reference sequence). The CDR3 contains 14 residues. The CDR3 loop is CASSYRDSTYEQYF. The CDR3 DNA is TGTGCCAGCAGCTACCGGGACAGCACCTACGAGCAGTACTTC.